This T cell receptor (beta chain) emerged from a study of blood T cell repertoires in COVID-19. Libraries were prepared by immunoSEQ multiplex PCR; TCRdb keeps only in-frame clonotypes and omits some of them. The sample holds 350,000 to 450,000 clones, less than 90% seen once. CDR3 length equals 15 residues. V dropped 5 bases and J dropped 0; count of bases not matched to a gene: 3. Per germline, CDR1 SGHVS and CDR2 FNYEAQ. The chain is built from TRBV7-6 and TRBJ1-4; 7 bases map to TRBD1. Sequencing was carried out using PBMCs or T cells enriched from blood (not recorded which). This clonotype was sampled from a woman aged 45-60 years who had recovered from COVID-19. The chain's CDR3 is CASSPGTATNEKLFF. The CDR3 bases are TGTGCCAGCAGCCCGGGGACAGCAACTAATGAAAAACTGTTTTTT.